What follows describes a single T cell receptor beta chain. The sample belongs to a study of T cell responses to AZD1222 COVID-19 vaccine. Profiled with immunoSEQ multiplex PCR; TCRdb holds only in-frame clones, not every one. Counted here are nearly 110,000 clones, 80% to 95% occurring once; the ten biggest clones make up 6.2%. Trimming took 2 bases from V and 7 from J, leaving 18 bases between them. This CDR3 region has 16 residues. Germline CDR1 reads ENHRY; CDR2 reads SYGVKD. V gene TRBV10-3 combines with J gene TRBJ2-1; D possibly matches TRBD1 or TRBD2 (5 bases each). Specimen: peripheral blood, collected 28 days after the second AZD1222 dose. The clonotype originates from an adult who received the AZD1222 COVID-19 vaccine. The DNA for the CDR3 is TGTGCCATCAGTGAGCCCCGAGGGGCTCGGGTGAATGAGCAGTTCTTC. Encoded protein: CAISEPRGARVNEQFF.